The 13 T cell receptor beta chains given below trace back to one sample, sequenced in a study of T cell clonality in common variable immunodeficiency. Sequencing used immunoSEQ multiplex PCR; TCRdb keeps in-frame clones, though not all of them. The sample gives 40,000 to 45,000 clones, none seen only once, and the top ten clones hold roughly 10%. Sequenced sample: peripheral blood mononuclear cells. These receptors originate from a person aged 18-70 years in good health.

At least ten counts were recorded for this clone. The read terminates 3 residues ahead of where the CDR3 ends, so the germline J gene completes it. The gene calls are TRBV13 and TRBJ2-4; 9 bases are a match to TRBD1. The CDR3 is 16 amino acids. The junction had 9 bases not matched to a gene; V was cut back by 5 bases and J by 4 bases. Germline V gene sequence: CDR1 PRHDT, CDR2 FYEKMQ (reference sequence). CDR3 protein: CASSGDRELSKNIQYF. The CDR3 DNA, read in part, is TGTGCCAGCAGCGGGGACAGGGAGCTTTCGAAAAACATT.

This clone was detected many times. The CDR3 end lies 3 residues beyond the end of the read and is filled in from the germline J gene. J is TRBJ1-1 and V is TRBV2; 8 bases match TRBD1. Germline lookup yields CDR1 SNHLY and CDR2 FYNNEI. This CDR3 is built from 13 residues. The V gene end was trimmed by 6 bases and the J gene end by 1 base; junction bases not matched to a gene: 1. The CDR3 DNA, read in part, is TGTGCCAGCAGCACAGGGGGGAACACTGAA. Translation: CASSTGGNTE. The entire CDR3 sequence reads CASSTGGNTEAFF.

This clone has at least ten counts. The read stops 3 residues short of the end of the CDR3; the missing end is completed from the germline J gene. The rearrangement uses TRBV6-2 or TRBV6-3 and TRBJ2-1; a possible D gene is TRBD2 (7 bases). The CDR3 is made up of 13 amino acids. V gave up 2 bases and J gave up 9 bases, with 11 bases separating them. The germline gives CDR1 MNHEY, CDR2 SVGEGT. CDR3 bases read: TGTGCCAGCAGTTACGGGGGGGGCAGTGAG. It codes for CASSYGGGSE. The whole CDR3 sequence is CASSYGGGSEQFF.

This clone was seen only a few times. The read ends 3 residues early relative to the CDR3; the germline J gene fills the gap. This sequence joins TRBV6-1 and TRBJ1-2, with a weak D call TRBD1 (5 bases). Germline V CDR1 and CDR2: MNHNS, SASEGT. The CDR3 consists of 16 residues. The ends were cut back, 3 bases at V and 4 bases at J, with 18 bases in the middle. The part of the CDR3 DNA that was read is TGTGCCAGCAGTGATTGGGGCGACACGGCCTTCTATGGC. Translation: CASSDWGDTAFYG. The CDR3 reads in full as CASSDWGDTAFYGYTF.

This clone was seen a few times. The CDR3 end falls 3 residues outside the read, so it is completed with the germline J gene. The chain employs TRBV7-9 and TRBJ2-7; tentatively, D is TRBD1 (6 bases). CDR3 size: 14 residues. With 2 bases removed from V and 6 bases from J, the gap between germline ends came to 14 bases. Germline lookup yields CDR1 SEHNR and CDR2 FQNEAQ (reference sequence). The DNA read from the CDR3 is TGTGCCAGCAGCTTAACCCTTGGACAGTCCGAG. Residues: CASSLTLGQSE. The CDR3 in its entirety is CASSLTLGQSEQYF.

Many counts were recorded for this clone. The read gets to within 3 residues of the CDR3 end, and the germline J gene fills in the rest. The V call is TRBV5-1, the J call TRBJ1-6, with 7 bases matching TRBD1. Germline CDR1 reads SGHRS; CDR2 reads YFSETQ. The CDR3 has 16 residues. Losses at the gene ends were 1 base for V and 6 bases for J; bases not matched to a gene: 7. The DNA read from the CDR3 is TGCGCCAGCAGCTTGACCACCGGGACAGCTAATTCACCC. Protein sequence: CASSLTTGTANSP. The entire CDR3 is CASSLTTGTANSPLHF. The complete variable domain, with remaining parts taken from reference TRBV5-1 and TRBJ1-6, reads KAGVTQTPRYLIKTRGQQVTLSCSPISGHRSVSWYQQTPGQGLQFLFEYFSETQRNKGNFPGRFSGRQFSNSRSEMNVSTLELGDSALYLCASSLTTGTANSPLHFGNGTRLTVT.

In this sample, this clone turned up many times. The CDR3 end is not reached by the read, which stops 3 residues before it; the germline J gene fills it in. This chain joins TRBV5-4 and TRBJ2-5; possible D gene TRBD1, 6 bases. Trimming took 5 bases from V and 4 from J, leaving 18 bases between them. The CDR3 extends over 15 amino acids. Germline CDR1 SGHNT, CDR2 YYREEE (reference sequence). CDR3 amino acids: CASSSPLGGPETQYF. The sequenced CDR3 bases are TGTGCCAGCAGTTCACCACTTGGGGGCCCAGAGACC. Full variable domain (missing parts from reference TRBV5-4 and TRBJ2-5): ETGVTQSPTHLIKTRGQQVTLRCSSQSGHNTVSWYQQALGQGPQFIFQYYREEENGRGNFPPRFSGLQFPNYSSELNVNALELDDSALYLCASSSPLGGPETQYFGPGTRLLVL.

This clone was seen many times. The CDR3 is cut off 3 residues early in the read; its end comes from the germline J gene. V gene TRBV9 combines with J gene TRBJ2-1, with D maybe TRBD1 (6 bases). Germline lookup yields CDR1 SGDLS and CDR2 YYNGEE. V lost 6 bases and J lost 5, with 12 bases in between. The CDR3 has 13 amino acids. The chain's CDR3 is CASTDRMDNEQFF. CDR3 bases read: TGTGCCAGCACAGACAGGATGGACAATGAG.

This clone was observed at least ten times. The DNA ends 3 residues before the CDR3 does, and the rest of the CDR3 is filled in from the germline J gene. V and J are TRBV5-1 and TRBJ1-2; TRBD1 agrees at 7 bases. V was pared by 6 bases and J by 6 bases, with 11 bases of the junction left unmatched. Germline loops: CDR1 SGHRS, CDR2 YFSETQ. The CDR3 runs to 14 residues. The chain's CDR3 is CASTRDSQGDGYTF. Incomplete CDR3 DNA: TGCGCCAGCACCCGAGACAGCCAGGGGGATGGC.

This clone was seen ten or more times. Sequencing ends 3 residues short of the CDR3 end; the germline J gene provides the rest. The chain couples TRBV6-2 or TRBV6-3 to TRBJ1-5, with a tentative D call TRBD1 (5 bases). The V end was cut by 0 bases, the J end by 6 bases, with 9 bases between. CDR1 is MNHEY and CDR2 is SVGEGT in the germline V gene. CDR3 size: 14 residues. CDR3 DNA (partial): TGTGCCAGCAGTTACTCGGGGCAAGGTCAGCCC. Its protein product is CASSYSGQGQP. The CDR3 in full is CASSYSGQGQPQHF.

This clone was detected ten times or more. Partial CDR3 DNA: TGTGCCAGCAGCCAAATCGGCGGGGGGGACACCGGGGAG. Its protein product is CASSQIGGGDTGE. The CDR3 reads in full as CASSQIGGGDTGELFF. The chain links TRBV7-3 to TRBJ2-2; 9 bases line up with TRBD2. The read is 3 residues too short to cover the CDR3 end, so that end is filled in from the germline J gene. The junction had 7 bases not matched to a gene; V was cut back by 5 bases and J by 3 bases. In germline, CDR1 is SGHTA, CDR2 FQGTGA. The CDR3 is 16 amino acids.

This clone was counted at least ten times. The part of the CDR3 DNA that was read is TGTGCCAGCAGCTTGCGGGGAGGGAATGAAAAA. This sequence encodes CASSLRGGNEK. The CDR3 as a whole reads CASSLRGGNEKLFF. The rearrangement uses TRBV5-6 and TRBJ1-4, with D uncertain. Sequencing ends 3 residues short of the CDR3 end; the germline J gene provides the rest. V was trimmed by 1 base and J by 5 bases, leaving 9 bases between them. The CDR3 runs to 14 residues. Germline-derived CDR1 and CDR2 are SGHDT and YYEEEE.

At least ten counts were recorded for this clone. The read falls 3 residues short of the CDR3 end, and the missing part is taken from the germline J gene. This chain joins TRBV6-4 and TRBJ2-3; 12 bases are shared with TRBD2. The CDR3 has 15 amino acids. Germline loops: CDR1 MRHNA, CDR2 SNTAGT. Trimming took 3 bases from V and 8 from J; bases not matched to a gene: 6. CDR3 region: CASSETSGGLTTQYF. The CDR3 DNA, read in part, is TGTGCCAGCAGTGAGACTAGCGGGGGCCTTACTACG.